This T cell receptor (beta chain) comes out of a study of PD-1 blockade in classical Hodgkin lymphoma. General study findings and limits: What drove the repertoire differences, possibly disease activity or prior therapy, has not been defined. Reports described newly diagnosed patients as having lower baseline TCR diversity than healthy donors. Complete responders' baseline diversity resembled that of newly diagnosed patients.

Points on this clone: As yet, its antigen is unknown.

Specified time point: cycle 4 day 1 (C4D1), after less than 7 weeks of nivolumab. Brentuximab vedotin exposure varied, and every patient relapsed after autologous stem cell transplantation. Classification of best responses gave complete response, partial response or progressive disease. Germline V lookup: CDR1 SGHNT, CDR2 YYREEE (reference sequence). The CDR3 contains 15 residues. V shed 4 bases and J shed 2 bases, with 12 bases lying between them. Sequencing used immunoSEQ multiplex PCR; TCRdb keeps in-frame clones, though not all of them. The table lists 50,000 or so clones, approximately 89% of them singletons, with about 6.7% in the top ten.

The chain couples TRBV5-4 to TRBJ2-2; D might be TRBD1 (5 bases). The starting material was peripheral blood mononuclear cells (PBMCs), obtained before the fourth cycle of nivolumab. This clonotype was obtained from a human donor with classical Hodgkin lymphoma. This CDR3 is CASSRNTGNTGELFF. CDR3 DNA sequence: TGTGCCAGCAGCCGTAACACAGGAAACACCGGGGAGCTGTTTTTT.